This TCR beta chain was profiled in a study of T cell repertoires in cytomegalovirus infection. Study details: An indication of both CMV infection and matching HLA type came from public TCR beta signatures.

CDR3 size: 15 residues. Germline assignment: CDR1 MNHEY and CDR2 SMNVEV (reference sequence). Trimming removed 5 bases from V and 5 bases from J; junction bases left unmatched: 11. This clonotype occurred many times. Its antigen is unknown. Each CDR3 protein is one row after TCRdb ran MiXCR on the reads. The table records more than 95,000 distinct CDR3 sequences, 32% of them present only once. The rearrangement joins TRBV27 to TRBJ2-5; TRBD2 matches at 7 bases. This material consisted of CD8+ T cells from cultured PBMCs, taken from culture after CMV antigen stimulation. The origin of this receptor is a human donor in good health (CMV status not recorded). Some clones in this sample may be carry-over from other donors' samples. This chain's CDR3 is CASSLRTRGVETQYF. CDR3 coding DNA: TGTGCCAGCAGTCTCAGGACACGGGGGGTCGAGACCCAGTACTTC.